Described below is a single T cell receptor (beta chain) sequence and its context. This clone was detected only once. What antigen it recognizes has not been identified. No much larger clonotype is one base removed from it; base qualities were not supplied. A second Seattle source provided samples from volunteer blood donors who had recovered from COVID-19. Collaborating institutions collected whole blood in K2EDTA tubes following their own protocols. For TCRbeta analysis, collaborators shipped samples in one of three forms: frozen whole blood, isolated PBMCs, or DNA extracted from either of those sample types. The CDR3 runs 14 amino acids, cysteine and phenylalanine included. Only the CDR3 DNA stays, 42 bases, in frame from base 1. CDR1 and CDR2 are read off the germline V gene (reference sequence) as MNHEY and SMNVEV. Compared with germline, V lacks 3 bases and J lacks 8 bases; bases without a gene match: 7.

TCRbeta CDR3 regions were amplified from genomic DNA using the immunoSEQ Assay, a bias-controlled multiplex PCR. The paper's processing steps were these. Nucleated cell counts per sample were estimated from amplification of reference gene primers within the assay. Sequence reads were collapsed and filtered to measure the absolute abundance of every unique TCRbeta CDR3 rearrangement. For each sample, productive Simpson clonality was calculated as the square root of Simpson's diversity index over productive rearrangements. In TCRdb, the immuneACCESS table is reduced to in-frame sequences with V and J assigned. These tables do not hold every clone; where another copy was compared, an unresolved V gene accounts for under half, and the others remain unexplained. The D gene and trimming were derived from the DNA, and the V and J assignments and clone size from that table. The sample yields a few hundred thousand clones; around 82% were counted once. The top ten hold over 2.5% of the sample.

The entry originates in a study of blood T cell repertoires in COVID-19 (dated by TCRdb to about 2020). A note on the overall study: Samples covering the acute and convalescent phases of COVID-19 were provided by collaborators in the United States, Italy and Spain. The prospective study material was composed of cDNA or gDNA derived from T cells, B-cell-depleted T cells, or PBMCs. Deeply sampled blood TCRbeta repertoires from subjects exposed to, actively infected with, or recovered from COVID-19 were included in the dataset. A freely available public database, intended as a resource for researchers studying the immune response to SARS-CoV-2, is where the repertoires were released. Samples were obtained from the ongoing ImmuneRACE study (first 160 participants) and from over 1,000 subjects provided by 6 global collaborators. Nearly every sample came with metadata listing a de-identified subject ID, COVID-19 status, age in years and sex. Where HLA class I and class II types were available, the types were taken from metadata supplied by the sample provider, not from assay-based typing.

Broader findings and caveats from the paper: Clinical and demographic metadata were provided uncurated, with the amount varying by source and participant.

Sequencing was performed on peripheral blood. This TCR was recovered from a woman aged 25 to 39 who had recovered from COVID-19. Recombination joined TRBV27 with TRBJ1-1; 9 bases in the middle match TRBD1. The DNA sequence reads TGTGCCAGCAGTTTGGGGACAGGGCCAGGGGAAGCTTTCTTT. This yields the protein CASSLGTGPGEAFF.